This TCR beta chain was recorded in a study of cytomegalovirus exposure and HLA in healthy donors. General observations from the study: Presence/absence comparisons presumed near-even sequencing depth among donors. Some segments of the V type, notably TRBV6-2 and TRBV6-3, were excluded as indistinguishable. Common viral pathogens seemed to be connected with several of the most significant clusters, according to a later analysis.

This PCR relied on a set of 60 Vbeta primers and 13 Jbeta primers. The protocol was immunoSEQ multiplex PCR, while the TCRdb copy is restricted to in-frame clones and leaves out a portion. Here the sample spans 99,000 or so clones, 76% being singletons. In regard to this clone: What it recognizes is unknown.

Germline CDR1 and CDR2: SGHTA and FQGTGA. CDR3 size: 12 residues. V was pared by 9 bases and J by 6 bases, with 5 bases of the junction left unmatched. The sequenced sample consisted of PBMCs. The chain recombines TRBV7-3 with TRBJ2-3; 8 nucleotides match TRBD1. The receptor comes from a man in his forties in good health and CMV-seropositive. This CDR3 reads CARGQGHDTQYF. CDR3 nucleotide sequence: TGTGCCAGAGGACAGGGTCACGATACGCAGTATTTT.